The clone carrying this T cell receptor beta chain was counted at least ten times. The antigen is undetermined. As it was prepared, the TCRbeta library received unique molecular identifiers. TCRdb called the PCR reads again in MiXCR, with one record for every CDR3 protein. The table has fewer than 550,000 distinct CDR3 sequences, roughly a tenth seen once. These data belong to a study of T-cell reconstitution after alpha-beta-depleted transplantation in children. Study observations and caveats: From newly produced T cells came most of the T-cell counts and diversity one year after transplant. Several hundred expanded graft clones reportedly were the source of alpha-beta T cells about two months after transplant.

V was cut by 1 base and J by 6 bases, with 3 bases left in between. The CDR3 runs to 12 residues. Germline values: CDR1 MDHEN, CDR2 SYDVKM. The chain combines TRBV28 with TRBJ2-2; D is unresolved. The TCR comes from a child aged 2-15 years with inherited bone marrow failure, due to receive a stem cell transplant. The sample consisted of PBMCs, taken before TCRalphabeta/CD19-depleted stem cell transplant. CDR3 loop: CASSLSPGELFF. In DNA, the CDR3 is TGTGCCAGCAGTTTATCCCCCGGGGAGCTGTTTTTT. Filled out from reference TRBV28 and TRBJ2-2, the complete variable domain reads DVKVTQSSRYLVKRTGEKVFLECVQDMDHENMFWYRQDPGLGLRLIYFSYDVKMKEKGDIPEGYSVSREKKERFSLILESASTNQTSMYLCASSLSPGELFFGEGSRLTVL.